The 21 T cell receptor beta chains below all came from one sample that was sequenced in a study of blood T cells in healthy people across ages. Alongside a J-beta primer mix, a sample-barcoded 5' primer served in a second PCR lasting about 7 to 11 cycles. Via MiXCR, TCRdb re-called the 5' RACE reads, giving one row per CDR3 protein. The repertoire holds about 1.4 million distinct CDR3 sequences, with around 59% as singletons. Sequenced input: blood. All receptors derive from a man between 18 and 29 years old in good health.

Only a few counts were recorded for this clonotype. The chain is built from TRBV20-1 and TRBJ2-5; D unresolved. The V and J ends lost 4 bases and 2 bases respectively, with 11 bases between them. Germline V gives CDR1 DFQATT, CDR2 SNEGSKA (reference sequence). The CDR3 covers 13 residues. CDR3 nucleotides: TGCAGTGCTATTTCGACCAAACAAGAGACCCAGTACTTC. Protein sequence: CSAISTKQETQYF.

This clonotype was counted between two and nine times. J is TRBJ2-4 and V is TRBV7-9; the match to TRBD1 covers 10 bases. The germline V gene has CDR1 SEHNR and CDR2 FQNEAQ (reference sequence). Losses at the gene ends were 4 bases for V and 8 bases for J; bases not matched to a gene: 11. The CDR3 totals 16 residues. DNA of the CDR3: TGTGCCAGCAGCTCAAGTAACCGGGACAGGGGTTACATTCAGTACTTC. Translating gives CASSSSNRDRGYIQYF.

The chain links TRBV15 to TRBJ2-1; 9 nucleotides line up with TRBD2. After removal of 0 bases from V and 3 bases from J, the junction contained 6 bases not matched to a gene. The CDR3 extends over 17 amino acids. Looked up from germline, CDR1 is LNHNV and CDR2 is YYDKDF (reference sequence). CDR3 coding DNA: TGTGCCACCAGCAGAGAGGGACTAGCTTCGAACTACAATGAGCAGTTCTTC. Translating it yields CATSREGLASNYNEQFF.

CDR3 residues: CASSFVPGEQYF. The CDR3 DNA follows: TGTGCCAGCAGCTTTGTTCCGGGGGAGCAGTACTTC. The genes are TRBV7-9 and TRBJ2-5; weak D call: TRBD2 (6 bases). Trimming removed 3 bases at V and 11 bases at J, with 13 bases between. Germline CDR1 and CDR2: SEHNR and FQNEAQ (reference sequence). The CDR3 contains 12 residues.

The V call is TRBV28, the J call TRBJ2-5, with D perhaps TRBD1 or TRBD2 (6 bases each). Trimming shortened V by 10 bases and J by 7 bases, and 19 bases separated the two germline ends. The CDR3 loop spans 13 amino acids. Germline-derived CDR1 and CDR2 are MDHEN and SYDVKM. The CDR3, as DNA: TGTGCCACTTCTCCGGGGGCGTATTGGACCCAGTACTTC. Translated: CATSPGAYWTQYF.

The rearrangement links TRBV7-2 to TRBJ2-7; 10 bases are shared with TRBD1. The CDR3 runs to 14 residues. The germline CDR1 and CDR2 sequences are SGHTA and FQGNSA. J lost 4 bases, V lost 3 bases, and 3 bases had no gene match. The CDR3 DNA sequence: TGTGCCAGCAGCTTTGACAGGGGGCGTTACGAGCAGTACTTC. This codes for CASSFDRGRYEQYF.

This clonotype occurred a few times. The V gene is TRBV20-1, the J gene TRBJ1-1; no clear D. V was clipped by 0 bases and J by 0 bases, with 11 bases between them. Germline CDR1 DFQATT, CDR2 SNEGSKA (reference sequence). The CDR3 totals 15 residues. The CDR3 DNA reads TGCAGTGCTAGAGACTCGGGCAGCATGAACACTGAAGCTTTCTTT. Protein product: CSARDSGSMNTEAFF.

The genes are TRBV3-1 and TRBJ2-6; 8 nucleotides line up with TRBD2. Germline V lookup: CDR1 LGHDT, CDR2 YNNKEL (reference sequence). The trim removed 0 bases at V and 0 bases at J, leaving 10 bases unmatched. The CDR3 sequence is 20 residues long. CDR3 protein: CASSQDLGTSGSSGANVLTF. As DNA, the CDR3 is TGTGCCAGCAGCCAAGATCTAGGAACTAGCGGAAGCTCTGGGGCCAACGTCCTGACTTTC.

This sequence joins TRBV19 and TRBJ1-2; D ambiguous. CDR1 is LNHDA, CDR2 SQIVND, per germline (reference sequence). This CDR3 is 14 amino acids long. V was clipped by 6 bases and J by 4 bases, with 15 bases between them. The CDR3 reads CASSHRRTSYGYTF. The CDR3 nucleotides are TGTGCCAGTAGCCACCGGAGGACCTCCTATGGCTACACCTTC.

The chain recombines TRBV12-3 or TRBV12-4 with TRBJ1-6; D is possibly TRBD1 (6 bases). Trimming left V 6 bases short and J 8 bases short, with 11 bases between. The CDR3 is 13 residues long. Here the CDR3 DNA reads TGTGCCAGCAGACTCAGGGGACATTCACCCCTCCACTTT. Translating it yields CASRLRGHSPLHF.

The chain carries TRBV6-5 and TRBJ2-7; D not resolved. The germline CDR1 and CDR2 sequences are MNHEY and SVGAGI. V dropped 5 bases and J dropped 5 bases, with 10 bases sitting between them. The CDR3 extends over 12 amino acids. CDR3 region: CASSRGPHEQYF. DNA for the CDR3: TGTGCCAGCAGTCGAGGACCCCACGAGCAGTACTTC.

The chain carries TRBV10-3 and TRBJ2-1, with TRBD2 identical over 10 bases. The germline V gene encodes CDR1 ENHRY and CDR2 SYGVKD. Trimming cost V 4 bases and J 8 bases; bases outside gene matches: 11. The CDR3 runs to 16 residues. CDR3 sequence: CAISASSSGSRDEQFF. The CDR3, as DNA: TGTGCCATCAGTGCCTCCTCTAGCGGGAGTCGGGATGAGCAGTTCTTC.

This clonotype appeared a single time. V is TRBV7-2 and J is TRBJ2-5; 13 positions match TRBD2. The germline gives CDR1 SGHTA, CDR2 FQGNSA. The V and J ends lost 2 bases and 1 base, in that order; junction bases with no gene match: 4. CDR3 length equals 17 residues. This CDR3 is CASSLKLAGGPQETQYF. The CDR3 DNA reads TGTGCCAGCAGCTTAAAACTAGCGGGGGGGCCCCAAGAGACCCAGTACTTC.

This rearrangement joins TRBV4-2 to TRBJ2-5; perhaps TRBD2 as D (6 bases). Trimming cost V 1 base and J 1 base, with 13 bases left between them. This CDR3 is 16 amino acids long. Germline V lookup: CDR1 LGHNA, CDR2 YNFKEQ. The CDR3 region is CASSQVLSSAQETQYF. CDR3 bases: TGTGCCAGCAGCCAAGTCTTATCTAGCGCCCAAGAGACCCAGTACTTC.

This clonotype came up a few times. The chain has TRBV12-3 or TRBV12-4 and TRBJ2-5; no definite D call. The CDR3 contains 17 residues. V shed 1 base and J shed 2 bases, with 17 bases lying between them. As DNA, the CDR3 is TGTGCCAGCAGTTTAGGCCCCCCTTCCGAACCACAAGAGACCCAGTACTTC. It encodes CASSLGPPSEPQETQYF.

V gene TRBV27 combines with J gene TRBJ2-1; D tentatively reads TRBD1 or TRBD2 (6 bases each). The CDR3 consists of 17 residues. CDR1 MNHEY and CDR2 SMNVEV come from the germline V gene (reference sequence). V was pared by 5 bases and J by 7 bases, with 24 bases between. DNA for the CDR3: TGTGCCAGCAGTCTACTAGACCCCTCGGGGGCCACAAATGAGCAGTTCTTC. This gives the protein CASSLLDPSGATNEQFF.

The chain links TRBV10-3 to TRBJ1-3; D gene unclear. Trimming removed 10 bases from V and 0 bases from J, with 19 bases in between. This CDR3 comprises 16 residues. The germline V gene has CDR1 ENHRY and CDR2 SYGVKD. In DNA form, the CDR3 reads TGTGCCACCTCCCGCGCGACGGCGCTCTCTGGAAACACCATATATTTT. Amino acid sequence: CATSRATALSGNTIYF.

The chain links TRBV27 to TRBJ2-7; the D is unclear. Trimming shortened V by 6 bases and J by 10 bases, and 16 bases separated the two germline ends. Germline V gene sequence: CDR1 MNHEY, CDR2 SMNVEV (reference sequence). The CDR3 has 12 residues. CDR3 DNA sequence: TGTGCCAGCAGGGGGATGGGGTGGGCCCAGTACTTC. Residues: CASRGMGWAQYF.

J is TRBJ1-1 and V is TRBV6-5; TRBD1 aligns across 7 bases. CDR3 length equals 16 residues. The germline V gene encodes CDR1 MNHEY and CDR2 SVGAGI. J lost 4 bases, V lost 0 bases, and 8 bases had no gene match. The CDR3 here is CASSYSSGGGRTEAFF. Here the CDR3 DNA reads TGTGCCAGCAGTTACTCGTCAGGGGGGGGTCGCACTGAAGCTTTCTTT.

This clonotype was detected only once. The rearrangement links TRBV11-2 to TRBJ2-5; no firm D call. The germline V and J ends were trimmed by 0 bases and 0 bases, with 8 bases remaining between them. The CDR3 is 15 amino acids. CDR1 is SGHAT, CDR2 FQNNGV, per germline. The CDR3 sequence: CASSLDWSDQETQYF. DNA of the CDR3: TGTGCCAGCAGCTTAGATTGGTCCGACCAAGAGACCCAGTACTTC.

V gene TRBV27 combines with J gene TRBJ2-7; D gene ambiguous. This CDR3 comprises 13 residues. Germline CDR1 and CDR2: MNHEY and SMNVEV (reference sequence). Trimming left V 7 bases short and J 0 bases short, with 10 bases between. The CDR3 region has the DNA TGTGCCAGCAAGAGCACGAGCTCCTACGAGCAGTACTTC. Its protein product is CASKSTSSYEQYF.